In its sample, the clone carrying this TCR beta chain ranks as medium-sized (0.01 to 0.1%). Antigen unknown. These data originate in a study of metastatic and nonmetastatic thyroid tumors. On the study more broadly: Both malignant and benign thyroid patients supplied peripheral blood and tumor or nodule tissue samples, across which the repertoires of these patients were then compared.

Thyroid surgery took place with no prior treatment in any patient. V was pared by 7 bases and J by 7 bases, with 19 bases between. In germline, CDR1 is MNHEY, CDR2 SMNVEV (reference sequence). The CDR3 is 14 residues long. General observations from the study: Across blood and tumor, TCR beta diversity in malignant thyroid tumors was reportedly significantly higher than in benign nodules.

As handled by the study authors: Clinicopathological groups supplied CDR3 differences that were used to build a distant-metastasis classifier for papillary thyroid cancer. With MiXCR, TCRdb called clones anew from the PCR reads. TCRdb's processing, not the authors', yielded these V and J calls. This sample carries roughly 30,000 clones, 25% to 30% of them seen once, and the ten largest clones take approximately 30%. The V gene is TRBV27, the J gene TRBJ1-2; D not resolved. The clonotype was recovered from a female donor with papillary thyroid cancer or a benign thyroid nodule (not recorded which). Some clones in this sample may be carry-over from other donors' samples. Sequenced material: blood. The CDR3 DNA reads as TGTGCCAGCATGGATTCTCGGAGCCTAGGTGGCTACACCTTC. This encodes CASMDSRSLGGYTF.